The 28 T cell receptor beta chains below all came from one sample that was sequenced in a study of PD-L1 blockade in urothelial cancer. TCRdb's table, derived via immunoSEQ multiplex PCR, lists solely in-frame clones and lacks some. Here the sample spans about 50,000 clones, about 85% being singletons. The sample here was PBMCs, taken around atezolizumab (anti-PD-L1) treatment. The receptors stem from a man between 60 and 70 years old with urothelial cancer.

This sequence joins TRBV10-3 and TRBJ1-3; no definite D call. The CDR3 is 14 amino acids. The V gene lost 6 bases and the J gene lost 1 base, with 10 bases spanning the gap. Germline CDR1 is ENHRY and CDR2 is SYGVKD. CDR3 in amino acids: CAIRYSASGNTIYF. The DNA of the CDR3 is TGTGCCATCAGATACAGTGCATCTGGAAACACCATATATTTT.

V usage is TRBV10-3 and J usage is TRBJ2-5; possible D gene TRBD2, 7 bases. Germline V lookup: CDR1 ENHRY, CDR2 SYGVKD. With 6 bases removed from V and 5 bases from J, the gap between germline ends came to 16 bases. The CDR3 has 14 amino acids. DNA of the CDR3: TGTGCCATCAGCGGAGGGGGGGGTTGGGAGACCCAGTACTTC. Translation gives CAISGGGGWETQYF.

J is TRBJ1-3 and V is TRBV30, with D possibly being TRBD1 (6 bases). CDR3 length: 15 residues. Germline V gene data show CDR1 as GTSNPN and CDR2 as SVGIG (reference sequence). The V end lost 5 bases, the J end lost 0 bases, and 14 bases lay between the germline ends. Here the CDR3 DNA reads TGTGCCTGGGTTGGGGGCCCCCTCTCTGGAAACACCATATATTTT. Protein sequence: CAWVGGPLSGNTIYF.

V and J are TRBV5-1 and TRBJ2-1; TRBD2 matches 7 bases. The CDR3 runs 14 residues. V lost 4 bases and J lost 10; bases outside the gene matches: 11. Germline V gives CDR1 SGHRS, CDR2 YFSETQ. CDR3 DNA sequence: TGCGCCAGCAGCGCGGGACTACAAAACCGCGAGCAGTTCTTC. Its protein is CASSAGLQNREQFF. Full variable domain (missing parts from reference TRBV5-1 and TRBJ2-1): KAGVTQTPRYLIKTRGQQVTLSCSPISGHRSVSWYQQTPGQGLQFLFEYFSETQRNKGNFPGRFSGRQFSNSRSEMNVSTLELGDSALYLCASSAGLQNREQFFGPGTRLTVL.

This clone has only a few counts. This chain joins TRBV5-6 and TRBJ2-3, with D uncertain. Germline V CDR1 and CDR2: SGHDT, YYEEEE. The CDR3 is 15 amino acids. Trimming left V 2 bases short and J 5 bases short, with 15 bases between. The CDR3 here is CASSFYQRVGDTQYF. CDR3 sequence (DNA): TGTGCCAGCAGCTTCTACCAACGGGTAGGAGATACGCAGTATTTT. The full variable domain, in which reference TRBV5-6 and TRBJ2-3 provide the parts outside the CDR3, is DAGVTQSPTHLIKTRGQQVTLRCSPKSGHDTVSWYQQALGQGPQFIFQYYEEEERQRGNFPDRFSGHQFPNYSSELNVNALLLGDSALYLCASSFYQRVGDTQYFGPGTRLTVL.

CDR3 in amino acids: CAWSPMNTEAFF. Here the CDR3 DNA reads TGTGCCTGGAGCCCAATGAACACTGAAGCTTTCTTT. V is TRBV30 and J is TRBJ1-1; D ambiguous. The CDR3 covers 12 residues. V lost 3 bases and J 0 bases, leaving 5 bases between the germline ends. The germline CDR1 and CDR2 sequences are GTSNPN and SVGIG (reference sequence). Full variable domain (remainder filled in from reference TRBV30 and TRBJ1-1): SQTIHQWPATLVQPVGSPLSLECTVEGTSNPNLYWYRQAAGRGLQLLFYSVGIGQISSEVPQNLSASRPQDRQFILSSKKLLLSDSGFYLCAWSPMNTEAFFGQGTRLTVV.

The genes are TRBV5-1 and TRBJ2-3; D not certain. The CDR3 spans 15 residues. In germline, CDR1 is SGHRS, CDR2 YFSETQ. The V end was cut by 4 bases, the J end by 4 bases, with 16 bases between. In DNA, the CDR3 is TGCGCCAGCAGCCCATGGCTGGGCACCCCAGATACGCAGTATTTT. This codes for CASSPWLGTPDTQYF.

The count of this clone is one. This chain uses TRBV7-2 with TRBJ2-2; D might be TRBD1 (6 bases). V lost 6 bases and J lost 6, with 14 bases in between. This CDR3 is built from 14 residues. CDR1 SGHTA and CDR2 FQGNSA come from the germline V gene. The CDR3 region has the DNA TGTGCCAGCAGTTGGAAAACAGGGCCCGGGGAGCTGTTTTTT. It codes for CASSWKTGPGELFF.

This rearrangement joins TRBV11-2 to TRBJ2-4, with D uncertain. CDR3 length equals 14 residues. V was pared by 6 bases and J by 5 bases, with 14 bases between. Per germline, CDR1 SGHAT and CDR2 FQNNGV. The CDR3 DNA follows: TGTGCCAGCAGGATTCATGAAGGAGAAAACATTCAGTACTTC. This gives the protein CASRIHEGENIQYF.

The chain recombines TRBV6-1 with TRBJ2-1, with TRBD1 matching over 7 bases. The V gene's germline CDR1 is MNHNS and CDR2 SASEGT. Germline trimming cut 7 bases from V and 7 bases from J; bases unmatched to any gene: 10. This CDR3 has 14 amino acids. CDR3 sequence reads: CASKRSGGQNEQFF. The CDR3 DNA reads TGTGCCAGCAAAAGGTCAGGGGGTCAGAATGAGCAGTTCTTC.

The chain has TRBV5-6 and TRBJ2-2; TRBD2 matches at 10 bases. The CDR3 sequence is 16 residues long. Germline assignment: CDR1 SGHDT and CDR2 YYEEEE. After removal of 1 base from V and 4 bases from J, the junction contained 4 bases not matched to a gene. In DNA, the CDR3 is TGTGCCAGCAGCTTGACTAGCGGGGTCCTCACCGGGGAGCTGTTTTTT. Translation gives CASSLTSGVLTGELFF.

The rearrangement uses TRBV25-1 and TRBJ1-2, with 8 bases aligning to TRBD1. This CDR3 is 15 amino acids long. V was clipped by 5 bases and J by 8 bases; unmatched bases: 13. Germline V gene sequence: CDR1 MGHDK, CDR2 SYGVNS. The chain's CDR3 is CASSSGQGKYRGYTF. The DNA for the CDR3 is TGTGCCAGCAGTTCTGGACAGGGAAAGTATCGGGGCTACACCTTC.

The chain links TRBV5-1 to TRBJ2-5, with TRBD2 matching over 10 bases. Trimming cost V 5 bases and J 3 bases; bases outside gene matches: 1. CDR3 length: 13 residues. CDR1 and CDR2 from the germline V gene are SGHRS and YFSETQ. The CDR3 bases are TGCGCCAGCAGGCTAGCGGGGGAAGAGACCCAGTACTTC. It translates to CASRLAGEETQYF.

This CDR3 is CASSRQQGSNQPQHF. In nucleotides, the CDR3 is TGCGCCAGCAGCCGGCAACAGGGTTCAAATCAGCCCCAGCATTTT. The chain has TRBV4-3 and TRBJ1-5; tentative D call: TRBD1 (6 bases). The CDR3 loop spans 15 amino acids. Germline V gives CDR1 LGHNA, CDR2 YSLEER. V gave up 4 bases and J gave up 4 bases, with 14 bases separating them.

This clone was found a few times. The chain links TRBV18 to TRBJ1-1; 10 bases are a match to TRBD1. This CDR3 has 14 residues. After removal of 6 bases from V and 3 bases from J, the junction contained 4 bases not matched to a gene. CDR1 and CDR2 from the germline V gene are KGHSH and LQKENI. The CDR3 reads CASSGTGVDTEAFF. Written as DNA, the CDR3 is TGTGCCAGCTCGGGGACAGGGGTGGACACTGAAGCTTTCTTT.

In this sample, this clone turned up a few times. This sequence joins TRBV10-3 and TRBJ1-5, with 7 positions matching TRBD1. The junction had 8 bases not matched to a gene; V was cut back by 10 bases and J by 5 bases. The CDR3 consists of 13 residues. Germline CDR1 ENHRY, CDR2 SYGVKD. The CDR3 coding sequence is TGTGCCAGCAGAGACAGGGAGGATCAGCCCCAGCATTTT. Protein: CASRDREDQPQHF.

The rearrangement joins TRBV27 to TRBJ2-1; 13 positions match TRBD2. The CDR3 covers 17 residues. Losses at the gene ends were 3 bases for V and 8 bases for J; bases not matched to a gene: 10. Per germline, CDR1 MNHEY and CDR2 SMNVEV (reference sequence). The CDR3: CASSLSPGTSGEHEQFF. The CDR3 nucleotides are TGTGCCAGCAGTTTGAGCCCCGGGACTAGCGGGGAGCATGAGCAGTTCTTC.

This clone has only a few counts. This chain joins TRBV2 and TRBJ1-3; D unresolved. Germline CDR1 is SNHLY and CDR2 is FYNNEI. The CDR3 length is 15 residues. V was cut by 8 bases and J by 2 bases, with 16 bases left in between. Here the CDR3 reads CASDEFGRTGNTIYF. CDR3 coding DNA: TGTGCCAGCGACGAATTCGGCAGGACTGGAAACACCATATATTTT.

V and J are TRBV7-9 and TRBJ2-6; possibly TRBD2 for D (6 bases). V was clipped by 2 bases and J by 2 bases, with 7 bases between them. The germline V gene has CDR1 SEHNR and CDR2 FQNEAQ (reference sequence). The CDR3 sequence is 15 residues long. CDR3 protein: CASSLTGAGANVLTF. Written as DNA, the CDR3 is TGTGCCAGCAGCTTAACGGGAGCTGGGGCCAACGTCCTGACTTTC. Drawing the rest from reference TRBV7-9 and TRBJ2-6, the complete variable domain is DTGVSQNPRHKITKRGQNVTFRCDPISEHNRLYWYRQTLGQGPEFLTYFQNEAQLEKSRLLSDRFSAERPKGSFSTLEIQRTEQGDSAMYLCASSLTGAGANVLTFGAGSRLTVL.

This clone appeared a few times. The chain has TRBV19 and TRBJ2-2; 9 nucleotides agree with TRBD2. V shed 6 bases, J shed 4 bases, and the junction held 6 bases outside the gene matches. The CDR3 spans 15 residues. Germline CDR1 LNHDA, CDR2 SQIVND (reference sequence). CDR3: CASSDLAGVTGELFF. The CDR3 region has the DNA TGTGCCAGTAGCGATTTAGCGGGGGTCACCGGGGAGCTGTTTTTT.

The chain couples TRBV11-3 to TRBJ2-5; TRBD2 matches 8 bases. CDR1 and CDR2 (germline): SGHNT, YENEEA. The CDR3 runs 14 residues. The J segment lost 5 bases and the V segment lost 2 bases, leaving 4 bases of the junction unmatched. The CDR3 sequence: CASSLSSGWETQYF. CDR3 nucleotide sequence: TGTGCCAGCAGCTTATCTAGCGGGTGGGAGACCCAGTACTTC.

This clone came up a few times. DNA for the CDR3: TGTGCCAGCAGTGGCCCCTCGGAGGGAGGCTATGGCTACACCTTC. Translated, it gives CASSGPSEGGYGYTF. The V gene is TRBV2, the J gene TRBJ1-2, with D hard to call. The CDR3 spans 15 residues. V was pared by 4 bases and J by 4 bases, with 16 bases between. Germline CDR1 and CDR2: SNHLY and FYNNEI.

V usage is TRBV4-3 and J usage is TRBJ1-1, with a tentative D call TRBD1 (5 bases). Germline V CDR1 and CDR2: LGHNA, YSLEER. Trimming pared 0 bases from V and 8 bases from J, leaving 16 bases between. The length of the CDR3 is 15 residues. CDR3 in DNA: TGCGCCAGCAGCCAAGATAGGATAGAGACAGCCGAAGCTTTCTTT. Protein: CASSQDRIETAEAFF.

CDR3 residues: CASSLDRSQLNPGELFF. Here the CDR3 DNA reads TGTGCCAGCAGCCTGGACAGGTCCCAACTAAACCCCGGGGAGCTGTTTTTT. The J gene is TRBJ2-2, the V gene TRBV5-4; 7 bases line up with TRBD1. V was clipped by 4 bases and J by 6 bases; unmatched bases: 15. From germline, CDR1 is SGHNT and CDR2 YYREEE (reference sequence). The CDR3 length is 17 residues.

V is TRBV9 and J is TRBJ2-1; maybe TRBD2 (6 bases). The V end was cut by 0 bases, the J end by 15 bases, with 16 bases between. CDR3 length equals 13 residues. Germline values: CDR1 SGDLS, CDR2 YYNGEE. The chain's CDR3 is CASSVGLGGEAFF. The CDR3 nucleotides read TGTGCCAGCAGCGTAGGTCTTGGCGGGGAGGCGTTCTTC.

The V call is TRBV2, the J call TRBJ2-7; TRBD1 is a possible D gene (5 bases). Germline CDR1 and CDR2: SNHLY and FYNNEI. Trimming removed 7 bases at V and 1 base at J, with 17 bases between. The CDR3 length is 15 residues. The CDR3 nucleotides are TGTGCCAGCATTGATCAGGGTCCTAAATCCTACGAGCAGTACTTC. It yields the protein CASIDQGPKSYEQYF.

V is TRBV6-6 and J is TRBJ2-2; D gene unclear. The CDR3 contains 13 residues. Germline loops: CDR1 MNHNY, CDR2 SVGAGI (reference sequence). The ends were cut back, 6 bases at V and 9 bases at J, with 14 bases in the middle. The CDR3, as DNA: TGTGCCAGCAGCCCCTCCCCCCCTCGGGAGCTGTTTTTT. It encodes CASSPSPPRELFF.

The chain employs TRBV4-1 and TRBJ1-1, with a tentative D call TRBD1 (5 bases). The CDR3 is made up of 14 amino acids. Germline CDR1 and CDR2: MGHRA and YSYEKL. The V and J ends lost 4 bases and 6 bases respectively, with 15 bases between them. CDR3 DNA sequence: TGCGCCAGCAGCCTCGGACCCTGGGGCTCTGAAGCTTTCTTT. Protein product: CASSLGPWGSEAFF.